A single sample gave rise to the 32 T cell receptor beta chains below, sequenced in a study of blood T cell repertoires in COVID-19. Sequencing was performed with immunoSEQ multiplex PCR; in TCRdb, only in-frame clones are kept and a portion is missing. The sample lists around 260,000 clones, over 75% occurring once. The sample consisted of peripheral blood. These receptors were collected from a human donor with COVID-19, enrolled during active disease. The donor label of this sample is uncertain.

This clone has only one observation. The chain links TRBV9 to TRBJ2-7; no clear D. CDR3 size: 15 residues. V gave up 3 bases and J gave up 2 bases, with 15 bases separating them. CDR1 and CDR2 (germline): SGDLS, YYNGEE. The CDR3 nucleotides read TGTGCCAGCAGCGCTGGCGGTGCAGCGACCTACGAGCAGTACTTC. Its protein is CASSAGGAATYEQYF.

This clone was counted a single time. The J gene is TRBJ2-3, the V gene TRBV25-1, with a tentative D call TRBD1 (6 bases). Per germline, CDR1 MGHDK and CDR2 SYGVNS. CDR3 size: 14 residues. V was trimmed by 8 bases and J by 3 bases, leaving 15 bases between them. CDR3 coding DNA: TGTGCCAGCCGCAGGGGCGTCACGACAGATACGCAGTATTTT. Translation gives CASRRGVTTDTQYF.

The gene calls are TRBV28 and TRBJ2-5; D gene uncertain. The V and J ends lost 6 bases and 2 bases respectively, with 19 bases between them. There are 16 residues in the CDR3. Germline lookup yields CDR1 MDHEN and CDR2 SYDVKM. The CDR3 region has the DNA TGTGCCAGCAGGTCCCCCGGAGCGTCCCCTCAAGAGACCCAGTACTTC. Protein: CASRSPGASPQETQYF.

The chain combines TRBV19 with TRBJ2-7; 11 nucleotides line up with TRBD2. This CDR3 has 15 residues. Germline V lookup: CDR1 LNHDA, CDR2 SQIVND (reference sequence). V lost 5 bases, J lost 5 bases, and 8 bases stayed unmatched. CDR3 nucleotides: TGTGCCAGTAGTCCAACTAGCGGGAGTTCCCACGAGCAGTACTTC. This translates into CASSPTSGSSHEQYF.

The chain combines TRBV5-4 with TRBJ2-7, with D possibly TRBD1 on 6 matching bases. Germline-derived CDR1 and CDR2 are SGHNT and YYREEE (reference sequence). The length of the CDR3 is 12 residues. V was trimmed by 0 bases and J by 5 bases, leaving 6 bases between them. CDR3 DNA: TGTGCCAGCAGCTTGGAGGGGGACGAGCAGTACTTC. Residues: CASSLEGDEQYF.

The J gene is TRBJ2-3, the V gene TRBV28, with a weak D call TRBD2 (5 bases). Per germline, CDR1 MDHEN and CDR2 SYDVKM. This CDR3 contains 15 residues. V dropped 2 bases and J dropped 1 base, with 10 bases sitting between them. The CDR3 nucleotides are TGTGCCAGCAGTTTAAGAGGGAGTGGCACAGATACGCAGTATTTT. Its protein is CASSLRGSGTDTQYF.

In this sample, this clone turned up a few times. The chain couples TRBV30 to TRBJ1-5, with D uncertain. Germline V gene sequence: CDR1 GTSNPN, CDR2 SVGIG (reference sequence). V gave up 0 bases and J gave up 6 bases, with 6 bases separating them. The CDR3 covers 12 residues. CDR3: CAWSVTSQPQHF. DNA of the CDR3: TGTGCCTGGAGTGTAACAAGTCAGCCCCAGCATTTT.

CDR3 in DNA: TGTGCCAGCAGCGTAGCTCCCGAGATGGACACTGAAGCTTTCTTT. Its protein product is CASSVAPEMDTEAFF. The gene calls are TRBV9 and TRBJ1-1; D is ambiguous. From germline, CDR1 is SGDLS and CDR2 YYNGEE. The CDR3 is 15 amino acids. The germline V and J ends were trimmed by 0 bases and 3 bases, with 12 bases remaining between them. Full variable domain (outside the CDR3, taken from reference TRBV9 and TRBJ1-1): DSGVTQTPKHLITATGQRVTLRCSPRSGDLSVYWYQQSLDQGLQFLIQYYNGEERAKGNILERFSAQQFPDLHSELNLSSLELGDSALYFCASSVAPEMDTEAFFGQGTRLTVV.

This chain connects TRBV29-1 to TRBJ1-2; 10 bases are shared with TRBD1. Germline CDR1 is SQVTM and CDR2 is ANQGSEA. The CDR3 extends over 10 amino acids. V shed 3 bases and J 14 bases; nucleotides not matched to a gene: 3. The CDR3 coding sequence is TGCAGCGTTGATAGGGACAGGGGAACCTTC. This codes for CSVDRDRGTF.

This chain links TRBV4-1 with TRBJ1-1, with 8 bases that match TRBD1. Germline V gene data show CDR1 as MGHRA and CDR2 as YSYEKL. After removal of 3 bases from V and 1 base from J, the junction contained 4 bases not matched to a gene. This CDR3 is 15 amino acids long. CDR3 sequence reads: CASSHLQGGNTEAFF. CDR3 bases: TGCGCCAGCAGCCACCTACAGGGGGGGAACACTGAAGCTTTCTTT.

This chain links TRBV9 with TRBJ1-5; D may be TRBD1 (6 bases). Germline values: CDR1 SGDLS, CDR2 YYNGEE. This CDR3 spans 15 amino acids. Trimming removed 0 bases at V and 6 bases at J, with 13 bases between. The DNA for the CDR3 is TGTGCCAGCAGCGTAGACCCAGGGGAAAGTCAGCCCCAGCATTTT. It specifies CASSVDPGESQPQHF.

The J gene is TRBJ1-1, the V gene TRBV5-1; D is perhaps TRBD1 (6 bases). V was cut by 4 bases and J by 3 bases, with 13 bases left in between. The CDR3 covers 14 residues. Germline V lookup: CDR1 SGHRS, CDR2 YFSETQ. CDR3 DNA: TGCGCCAGCAGCCTGTCACAGGGAGACACTGAAGCTTTCTTT. It specifies CASSLSQGDTEAFF.

The CDR3 protein is CASSLDGTSGRGSYNEQFF. The CDR3 nucleotides are TGTGCCAGCAGCTTAGATGGGACTAGCGGGAGGGGCTCCTACAATGAGCAGTTCTTC. V gene TRBV7-9 combines with J gene TRBJ2-1; 16 nucleotides match TRBD2. CDR1 SEHNR and CDR2 FQNEAQ come from the germline V gene (reference sequence). Trimming at V came to 1 base and at J to 0 bases, leaving 3 bases not matched to a gene. The CDR3 has 19 amino acids.

This sequence joins TRBV5-1 and TRBJ1-2, with TRBD1 matching 7 bases. Per the germline V gene, CDR1 is SGHRS and CDR2 is YFSETQ. The CDR3 covers 12 residues. With 4 bases clipped from V and 6 bases from J, the junction kept 3 bases outside the gene matches. CDR3 bases: TGCGCCAGCAGCCCAGGGGGGCATGGCTACACCTTC. It yields the protein CASSPGGHGYTF.

The V and J genes are TRBV29-1 and TRBJ1-3; TRBD1 is a possible D gene (5 bases). The V and J ends lost 4 bases and 3 bases respectively, with 7 bases between them. Germline values: CDR1 SQVTM, CDR2 ANQGSEA. This CDR3 contains 12 residues. CDR3 coding DNA: TGCAGCGTTGGGGGCGGTGGAAACACCATATATTTT. As protein: CSVGGGGNTIYF.

Comments on this clone: In the same sample, other DNA sequences code for this CDR3. The chain couples TRBV12-3 or TRBV12-4 to TRBJ2-7; 10 nucleotides match TRBD2. This CDR3 has 13 residues. Unmatched junction bases numbered 3, after V lost 7 bases and J lost 3 bases. CDR3 coding DNA: TGTGCCAGCAAGACTAGCGGGCTCTACGAGCAGTACTTC. It encodes CASKTSGLYEQYF.

As concerns this clone: Other DNA sequences in this sample translate to the same CDR3. The genes are TRBV5-1 and TRBJ1-1, with D unresolved. The CDR3 contains 13 residues. V lost 1 base and J lost 2, with 6 bases in between. Germline assignment: CDR1 SGHRS and CDR2 YFSETQ. The CDR3 loop is CASSLRLNTEAFF. In DNA form, the CDR3 reads TGCGCCAGCAGCTTGAGACTTAACACTGAAGCTTTCTTT.

V is TRBV15 and J is TRBJ2-7; TRBD2 agrees at 8 bases. Germline V gene lookup returns CDR1 LNHNV and CDR2 YYDKDF (reference sequence). The J segment lost 2 bases and the V segment lost 2 bases, leaving 2 bases of the junction unmatched. This CDR3 spans 14 amino acids. The DNA for the CDR3 is TGTGCCACCAGCAGACTAGCGGGCCCCTACGAGCAGTACTTC. Translating gives CATSRLAGPYEQYF.

The V call is TRBV27, the J call TRBJ2-3; 10 nucleotides line up with TRBD2. Germline lookup yields CDR1 MNHEY and CDR2 SMNVEV (reference sequence). The CDR3 consists of 15 residues. With 5 bases clipped from V and 4 bases from J, the junction kept 6 bases outside the gene matches. The CDR3 sequence is CASSRELAGADTQYF. The DNA of the CDR3 is TGTGCCAGCAGTCGAGAGCTAGCGGGAGCAGATACGCAGTATTTT.

The sample holds one count of this clone. The rearrangement joins TRBV19 to TRBJ2-7; 13 nucleotides line up with TRBD2. The CDR3 totals 15 residues. With 4 bases clipped from V and 3 bases from J, the junction kept 3 bases outside the gene matches. From germline, CDR1 is LNHDA and CDR2 SQIVND (reference sequence). The DNA of the CDR3 is TGTGCCAGTAGTAGATGGACTAGCGGGAGCTACGAGCAGTACTTC. Its translation is CASSRWTSGSYEQYF. Full variable domain (remainder filled in from reference TRBV19 and TRBJ2-7): DGGITQSPKYLFRKEGQNVTLSCEQNLNHDAMYWYRQDPGQGLRLIYYSQIVNDFQKGDIAEGYSVSREKKESFPLTVTSAQKNPTAFYLCASSRWTSGSYEQYFGPGTRLTVT.

The chain employs TRBV7-3 and TRBJ2-5, with TRBD1 matching 7 bases. This CDR3 region has 14 residues. Germline V gene data show CDR1 as SGHTA and CDR2 as FQGTGA. With V trimmed by 5 bases and J by 4 bases, 7 bases remained unmatched. The CDR3 nucleotides are TGTGCCAGCAGCGAAAACAGGGGTTCAGAGACCCAGTACTTC. Translation gives CASSENRGSETQYF.

This sequence joins TRBV7-3 and TRBJ2-6; TRBD1 matches 8 bases. CDR3 length: 15 amino acids. The V and J ends lost 3 bases and 6 bases, in that order; junction bases with no gene match: 4. CDR1 is SGHTA and CDR2 is FQGTGA in the germline V gene. The CDR3: CASSLDRVSANVLTF. The DNA of the CDR3 is TGTGCCAGCAGCTTGGACAGGGTGTCGGCCAACGTCCTGACTTTC.

The rearrangement links TRBV9 to TRBJ1-5; 9 positions agree with TRBD1. The CDR3 sequence is 14 residues long. V was pared by 2 bases and J by 5 bases, with 2 bases of the junction left unmatched. CDR1 is SGDLS, CDR2 YYNGEE, per germline. CDR3 sequence: CASSVGQGYQPQHF. The CDR3, as DNA: TGTGCCAGCAGCGTTGGACAGGGGTATCAGCCCCAGCATTTT.

The J gene is TRBJ1-2, the V gene TRBV29-1; D gene uncertain. This CDR3 has 15 residues. CDR1 is SQVTM, CDR2 ANQGSEA, per germline. V shed 1 base and J shed 4 bases, with 16 bases lying between them. In DNA form, the CDR3 reads TGCAGCGTTGAAGTATCTGGGCAGATTGGCTATGGCTACACCTTC. Its translation is CSVEVSGQIGYGYTF.

The CDR3 sequence is CASSEATGLSYEQYF. The CDR3 region has the DNA TGTGCCAGCAGTGAAGCAACAGGTCTCTCCTACGAGCAGTACTTC. This rearrangement joins TRBV25-1 to TRBJ2-7; possible D gene TRBD1, 5 bases. The V end lost 2 bases, the J end lost 0 bases, and 11 bases lay between the germline ends. CDR3 length: 15 residues. Germline CDR1 MGHDK, CDR2 SYGVNS.

V and J are TRBV11-2 and TRBJ2-5, with D maybe TRBD2 (5 bases). The CDR3 covers 13 residues. Trimming removed 6 bases from V and 4 bases from J, with 12 bases in between. The germline V gene encodes CDR1 SGHAT and CDR2 FQNNGV. The CDR3 loop reads CASSLGRGETQYF. CDR3 sequence (DNA): TGTGCCAGCAGTCTCGGACGGGGAGAGACCCAGTACTTC.

This clone has only one observation. The chain is built from TRBV5-1 and TRBJ2-2; 12 positions agree with TRBD2. V was pared by 2 bases and J by 7 bases, with 6 bases of the junction left unmatched. Germline CDR1 and CDR2: SGHRS and YFSETQ. There are 16 residues in the CDR3. In DNA, the CDR3 is TGCGCCAGCAGCTTACTAGCGGGAGGCAAAGGCGGGGAGCTGTTTTTT. Its protein product is CASSLLAGGKGGELFF.

The chain recombines TRBV7-2 with TRBJ2-1, with 8 bases lining up with TRBD2. The CDR3 is 16 residues long. Germline loops: CDR1 SGHTA, CDR2 FQGNSA. V lost 5 bases, J lost 0 bases, and 6 bases stayed unmatched. The CDR3 DNA follows: TGTGCCAGCAGCAGATCCGGGGGGGGCTCCTACAATGAGCAGTTCTTC. Translation gives CASSRSGGGSYNEQFF.

A word on this clone: The junction departs from germline at one end; a sequencing error may be responsible. The chain uses TRBV7-7 and TRBJ2-1; possibly TRBD1 for D (6 bases). Germline CDR1 SSHAT, CDR2 FNYEAQ (reference sequence). The CDR3 extends over 15 amino acids. This CDR3 is CASSLGAGDYNEQFF. In nucleotides, the CDR3 is TGTGCTAGCAGCTTAGGGGCAGGGGACTACAATGAGCAGTTCTTC.

The V call is TRBV27, the J call TRBJ1-1; no firm D call. Germline V gives CDR1 MNHEY, CDR2 SMNVEV (reference sequence). V dropped 6 bases and J dropped 9 bases, with 11 bases sitting between them. The CDR3 runs 11 residues. CDR3 sequence: CASRGGRQAFF. The CDR3 coding sequence is TGTGCCAGCAGGGGAGGGCGACAAGCTTTCTTT.

J is TRBJ1-2 and V is TRBV19; 8 nucleotides align to TRBD1. The CDR3 has 16 amino acids. V was clipped by 2 bases and J by 0 bases; unmatched bases: 5. Germline V gene lookup returns CDR1 LNHDA and CDR2 SQIVND (reference sequence). CDR3 nucleotides: TGTGCCAGTAGTATAAGGGGACAGGCCGCTAACTATGGCTACACCTTC. Protein sequence: CASSIRGQAANYGYTF.

The genes are TRBV19 and TRBJ1-4; 9 nucleotides align to TRBD1. V shed 3 bases, J shed 6 bases, and the junction held 5 bases outside the gene matches. The CDR3 runs 15 residues. The germline CDR1 and CDR2 sequences are LNHDA and SQIVND (reference sequence). The CDR3 coding sequence is TGTGCCAGTAGTATCATGCGGGACAGGGATGAAAAACTGTTTTTT. Translated, it gives CASSIMRDRDEKLFF.